These T cell receptor beta chains were read from a single sample in a study of cytomegalovirus exposure and HLA in healthy donors. Some clones are missing from TCRdb's copy, which holds only in-frame ones; the method was immunoSEQ multiplex PCR. The table has 100,000 to 150,000 clones, 81% seen once. The sequenced sample was PBMCs. The receptors shown here come from a woman aged 25 to 39 in good health and CMV-seronegative. Both conserved end residues are part of each CDR3. A D gene is named only where the DNA matches it firmly. Clone size is not always given. Where it is, it says once, few, many or a class for expanded clones.

D gene,J gene,V gene,clone size,CDR3 protein,CDR3 DNA
-,TRBJ1-1,TRBV25-1,-,CASRAGANTEAFF,TGTGCCAGCAGGGCAGGGGCGAACACTGAAGCTTTCTTT
TRBD2,TRBJ2-7,TRBV11-3,-,CASSSAGGSPEQYF,TGTGCCAGCAGCTCAGCGGGGGGTTCCCCGGAGCAGTACTTC
TRBD2,TRBJ2-7,TRBV10-3,-,CAIRPGLAGGSENYEQYF,TGTGCCATCAGGCCGGGACTAGCGGGAGGGTCGGAGAACTACGAGCAGTACTTC
-,TRBJ2-7,TRBV10-1,once,CASSDRPGLSSYEQYF,TGCGCCAGCAGTGACAGGCCCGGACTCAGCTCCTACGAGCAGTACTTC
-,TRBJ2-7,TRBV6-1,-,CASSEGGLAPYEQYF,TGTGCCAGCAGTGAAGGGGGACTGGCACCATACGAGCAGTACTTC
TRBD2,TRBJ2-5,TRBV11-3,-,CASSLGGLAGAETQYF,TGTGCCAGCAGCTTAGGTGGTCTAGCGGGAGCAGAGACCCAGTACTTC
TRBD1,TRBJ1-1,TRBV30,-,CASIRGQGAIEAFF,TGTGCCTCGATAAGGGGCCAGGGGGCCATTGAAGCTTTCTTT
-,TRBJ1-2,TRBV30,-,CAWSRGGDGYTF,TGTGCCTGGTCTAGAGGGGGGGATGGCTACACCTTC
-,TRBJ2-5,TRBV2,-,CASTGDQETQYF,TGTGCCAGCACAGGGGATCAAGAGACCCAGTACTTC
TRBD1,TRBJ1-5,TRBV5-1,-,CASSPGQGAFSSNQPQHF,TGCGCCAGCAGCCCCGGACAGGGGGCGTTTAGTAGCAATCAGCCCCAGCATTTT
-,TRBJ2-1,TRBV7-2,-,CASSLQAYNEQFF,TGTGCCAGCAGCTTACAGGCCTACAATGAGCAGTTCTTC
TRBD2,TRBJ2-5,TRBV7-2,-,CAGVGSGMETQYF,TGTGCCGGCGTCGGTAGCGGGATGGAGACCCAGTACTTC
TRBD1,TRBJ1-5,TRBV7-2,-,CASSLVSGTGSYSNQPQHF,TGTGCCAGCAGCTTAGTTTCCGGGACAGGCTCGTATAGCAATCAGCCCCAGCATTTT
TRBD2,TRBJ2-7,TRBV5-8,-,CASSPGLAGNNEQYF,TGTGCCAGCAGCCCAGGACTAGCGGGTAATAACGAGCAGTACTTC
-,TRBJ2-2,TRBV5-1,-,CASSSPRTGRDTGELFF,TGCGCCAGCAGCTCCCCCCGGACAGGGAGGGACACCGGGGAGCTGTTTTTT
TRBD1,TRBJ2-2,TRBV30,-,CAWSGGQPNTGELFF,TGTGCCTGGAGTGGGGGACAGCCGAACACCGGGGAGCTGTTTTTT
-,TRBJ1-2,TRBV2,-,CASLPRRAGANNYGYTF,TGTGCCAGCCTACCGCGGCGGGCGGGGGCCAATAACTATGGCTACACCTTC
-,TRBJ1-5,TRBV30,-,CAWSEQYNQPQHF,TGTGCCTGGAGTGAACAGTACAATCAGCCCCAGCATTTT
TRBD2,TRBJ2-3,TRBV10-3,-,CAISTPGLAGQPTDTQYF,TGTGCCATCAGTACTCCGGGGCTAGCGGGACAACCCACAGATACGCAGTATTTT
TRBD2,TRBJ2-2,TRBV7-6,-,CASSPGTRVTGELFF,TGTGCCAGCAGCCCAGGGACTAGGGTCACCGGGGAGCTGTTTTTT
-,TRBJ1-3,TRBV6-6,-,CASGAGNTIYF,TGTGCCAGCGGGGCAGGAAACACCATATATTTT
-,TRBJ1-1,TRBV30,-,CAWSEASGIRNTEAFF,TGTGCCTGGAGTGAGGCCTCGGGTATTAGGAACACTGAAGCTTTCTTT
-,TRBJ2-1,TRBV11-1,few,CASSFHRIIDEQFF,TGTGCCAGCAGCTTCCACAGGATAATCGATGAGCAGTTCTTC
-,TRBJ2-1,TRBV6-6,once,CASSNSRSSYNEQFF,TGTGCCAGCAGTAACAGCAGATCCTCCTACAATGAGCAGTTCTTC
TRBD1,TRBJ1-2,TRBV4-1,-,CASSPRQGFNYGYTF,TGCGCCAGCAGCCCCAGACAGGGTTTTAACTATGGCTACACCTTC
-,TRBJ2-7,TRBV27,-,CASSPAAGYEQYF,TGTGCCAGCAGTCCCGCGGCGGGTTACGAGCAGTACTTC
-,TRBJ2-3,TRBV6-1,-,CASRDKMGTDTQYF,TGTGCCAGCAGGGACAAAATGGGCACAGATACGCAGTATTTT
-,TRBJ2-3,TRBV6-5,-,CASSKAFRADTQYF,TGTGCCAGCAGTAAAGCCTTCCGGGCAGATACGCAGTATTTT
-,TRBJ1-2,TRBV18,-,CASSPTAGDQGYTF,TGTGCCAGCTCACCCACGGCGGGCGACCAAGGCTACACCTTC
-,TRBJ1-1,TRBV2,few,CASNGALNTEAFF,TGTGCCAGCAATGGGGCCTTGAACACTGAAGCTTTCTTT
-,TRBJ2-3,TRBV5-4,-,CASSQNTDTQYF,TGTGCCAGCAGCCAGAACACAGATACGCAGTATTTT
TRBD1,TRBJ1-1,TRBV15,-,CATSRPRGDRPEAFF,TGTGCCACCAGCAGACCCAGGGGGGATCGTCCTGAAGCTTTCTTT
-,TRBJ2-1,TRBV12-5,-,CASGLGLPSPREQFF,TGTGCTAGTGGTCTGGGACTTCCCTCACCCCGTGAGCAGTTCTTC
TRBD1,TRBJ1-6,TRBV4-1,-,CASSQGIQGAYNSPLHF,TGCGCCAGCAGCCAAGGAATACAGGGGGCGTATAATTCACCCCTCCACTTT
TRBD1,TRBJ1-1,TRBV11-3,-,CASSPGTGYEEAFF,TGTGCCAGCAGCCCAGGGACAGGCTACGAGGAAGCTTTCTTT
-,TRBJ1-1,TRBV4-1,few,CASSNRQTGEAFF,TGCGCCAGCAGCAATCGACAGACAGGTGAAGCTTTCTTT
-,TRBJ1-2,TRBV5-1,-,CASTSTLEGPRRGYTF,TGCGCCAGCACCTCCACCTTGGAGGGGCCAAGGAGGGGCTACACCTTC
-,TRBJ1-2,TRBV28,-,CASVTANYGYTF,TGTGCCAGCGTTACCGCGAACTATGGCTACACCTTC
-,TRBJ1-1,TRBV6-1,-,CASSPDSRGPEAFF,TGTGCCAGCAGCCCAGACTCCAGGGGCCCTGAAGCTTTCTTT
-,TRBJ2-5,TRBV18,-,CASSPPGSGKLRETQYF,TGTGCCAGCTCCCCACCGGGATCGGGGAAGTTACGCGAGACCCAGTACTTC
-,TRBJ1-2,TRBV6-6,-,CASSYVGQPYGYTF,TGTGCCAGCAGTTACGTCGGACAGCCCTATGGCTACACCTTC
-,TRBJ1-5,TRBV7-2,-,CASSASRVAQPQHF,TGTGCCAGCAGCGCATCCCGGGTTGCTCAGCCCCAGCATTTT
-,TRBJ1-2,TRBV5-4,-,CASSLGGGGLGYGYTF,TGTGCCAGCAGCTTAGGAGGCGGTGGGCTCGGCTATGGCTACACCTTC
-,TRBJ2-6,TRBV7-3,-,CTSSLSMPGTGANVLTF,TGTACCAGCAGCTTAAGCATGCCAGGTACTGGGGCCAACGTCCTGACTTTC
TRBD2,TRBJ2-1,TRBV7-9,-,CSSSLRLAGQQRYNEQFF,TGTTCCAGCAGCTTGAGGCTAGCGGGACAGCAAAGATACAATGAGCAGTTCTTC
TRBD1,TRBJ1-1,TRBV7-3,-,CASSLDAGGGVGTEAFF,TGTGCCAGCAGCTTGGACGCAGGGGGAGGAGTTGGCACTGAAGCTTTCTTT
TRBD1,TRBJ1-5,TRBV2,-,CASSFGQGGQPQHF,TGTGCCAGCAGTTTCGGACAGGGGGGCCAGCCCCAGCATTTT